The TCR beta chain described here comes from a study of T-cell reconstitution after alpha-beta-depleted transplantation in children. Findings and caveats of the study: The origin of high day-60 TCRbeta diversity in some patients lay in surviving recipient T cells and thymic progenitors. As was reported, about two months after transplant, alpha-beta T cells came from several hundred expanded graft clones.

A library of TCRbeta sequences, prepared with unique molecular identifiers, was generated. TCRdb fed the PCR reads into MiXCR, producing one record per CDR3 protein. This table has approximately 220,000 distinct CDR3 sequences, around a sixth appearing once. There are a few counts of this clonotype. Its antigen is unidentified. Trimming took 6 bases from V and 8 from J; bases not matched to a gene: 11. The germline CDR1 and CDR2 sequences are MDHEN and SYDVKM. The CDR3 runs 15 residues. The chain couples TRBV28 to TRBJ2-1, with 9 bases fitting TRBD1. Sequences were derived from PBMCs, mostly from graft donor cells, sampled 360 days after TCRalphabeta/CD19-depleted stem cell transplant. The receptor was isolated from a male patient between 2 and 15 years old who had a stem cell transplant for acute lymphoblastic leukemia, so the T cells may come from the graft donor. In DNA form, the CDR3 reads TGTGCCAGCAGCGATTTTGACAGGGGGTACGATGAGCAGTTCTTC. It codes for CASSDFDRGYDEQFF.